This TCR beta chain was documented in a study of OX40 agonist ivuxolimab in advanced cancers. Here immunoSEQ multiplex PCR was the method, and the copy in TCRdb shows in-frame clones only, minus some. Of about 60,000 clones listed, 83% are singletons. From germline, CDR1 is SGHTA and CDR2 FQGNSA. V was cut by 6 bases and J by 2 bases, with 14 bases left in between. This CDR3 is 15 amino acids long. Overall study results and limits: In general, CD8+ T cells held more expanded clones than CD4+ did, on average.

A remark on this clone: What it binds is not known.

The source is an adult with an advanced solid tumor such as melanoma, head and neck, liver or kidney cancer. The V gene is TRBV7-2, the J gene TRBJ1-3; D is uncertain. The sample consisted of CD4+ or CD8+ T cells sorted from blood, taken in a trial of the OX40 agonist ivuxolimab. The CDR3 region has the DNA TGTGCCAGCAGAAAAAGTCCCGGGACTGGAAACACCATATATTTT. This codes for CASRKSPGTGNTIYF.